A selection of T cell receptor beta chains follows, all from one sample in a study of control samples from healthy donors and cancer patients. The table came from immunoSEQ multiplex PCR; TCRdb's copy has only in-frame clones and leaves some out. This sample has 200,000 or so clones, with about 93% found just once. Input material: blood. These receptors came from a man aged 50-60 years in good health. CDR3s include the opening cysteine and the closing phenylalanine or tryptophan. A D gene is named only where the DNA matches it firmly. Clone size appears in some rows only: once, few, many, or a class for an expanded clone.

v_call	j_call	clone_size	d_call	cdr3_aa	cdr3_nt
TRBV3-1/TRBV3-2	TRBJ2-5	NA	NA	CASSPPRGLEGKETQYF	TGTGCCAGCAGCCCCCCGCGGGGACTTGAGGGAAAAGAGACCCAGTACTTC
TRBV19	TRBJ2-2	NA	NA	CASTHDGNTGELFF	TGTGCCAGTACTCATGACGGGAACACCGGGGAGCTGTTTTTT
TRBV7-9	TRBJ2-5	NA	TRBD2	CASAISGGDQETQYF	TGTGCCAGCGCAATTAGCGGGGGGGACCAAGAGACCCAGTACTTC
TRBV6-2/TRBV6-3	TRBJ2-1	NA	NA	CASSYRRGLYNEQFF	TGTGCCAGCAGTTACAGGCGGGGGCTCTACAATGAGCAGTTCTTC
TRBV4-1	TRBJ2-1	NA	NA	CASSQDLRGGNEQFF	TGCGCCAGCAGCCAAGATCTCAGGGGAGGAAATGAGCAGTTCTTC
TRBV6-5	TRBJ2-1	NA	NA	CASSLEGVYNEQFF	TGTGCCAGCAGTTTGGAGGGCGTCTACAATGAGCAGTTCTTC
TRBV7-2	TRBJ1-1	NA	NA	CASSLVWGAEAFF	TGTGCCAGCAGCTTAGTCTGGGGCGCTGAAGCTTTCTTT
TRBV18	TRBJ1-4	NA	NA	CASSPLGSEKLFF	TGTGCCAGCTCACCACTGGGGAGTGAAAAACTGTTTTTT
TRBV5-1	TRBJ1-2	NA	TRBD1	CASSSEPGQGIGGYTF	TGCGCCAGCAGCTCCGAACCGGGACAGGGGATAGGGGGCTACACCTTC
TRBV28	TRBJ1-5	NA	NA	CASPPGGGASNQPQHF	TGTGCCAGCCCTCCTGGGGGGGGCGCCAGCAATCAGCCCCAGCATTTT
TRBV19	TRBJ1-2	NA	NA	CASGRGNYGYTF	TGTGCCAGCGGACGGGGGAACTATGGCTACACCTTC
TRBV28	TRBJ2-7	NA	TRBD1	CASSPRTGPEQYF	TGTGCCAGCAGTCCCCGGACAGGGCCCGAGCAGTACTTC
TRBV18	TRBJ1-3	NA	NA	CASSLGLEALPGNTIYF	TGTGCCAGCTCACTGGGACTCGAAGCTCTTCCTGGAAACACCATATATTTT
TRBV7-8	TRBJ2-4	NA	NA	CASSLGGAKNIQYF	TGTGCCAGCAGCTTAGGGGGGGCCAAAAACATTCAGTACTTC
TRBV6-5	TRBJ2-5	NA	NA	CASSSGSQETQYF	TGTGCCAGCAGTTCAGGGTCCCAAGAGACCCAGTACTTC
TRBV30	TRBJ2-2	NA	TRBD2	CAWSVLPSGTTGELFF	TGTGCCTGGAGTGTACTCCCTAGCGGGACCACCGGGGAGCTGTTTTTT
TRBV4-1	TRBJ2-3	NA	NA	CASSSDSSPSTDTQYF	TGCGCCAGCAGCTCAGACTCGTCCCCTAGCACAGATACGCAGTATTTT
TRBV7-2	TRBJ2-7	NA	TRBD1	CASSSRTGGLYYEQYF	TGTGCCAGCAGCTCTCGTACAGGGGGCCTTTACTACGAGCAGTACTTC
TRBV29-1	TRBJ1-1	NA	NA	CSTAMGGWNKAFF	TGCAGCACGGCCATGGGGGGTTGGAACAAGGCTTTCTTT
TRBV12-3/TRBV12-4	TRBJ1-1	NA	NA	CASTPTGGTEAFF	TGTGCCAGCACCCCCACGGGTGGGACTGAAGCTTTCTTT
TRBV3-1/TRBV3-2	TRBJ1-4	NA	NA	CASSRSGKGSEKLFF	TGTGCCAGCAGCCGCTCAGGGAAGGGATCTGAAAAACTGTTTTTT
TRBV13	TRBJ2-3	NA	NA	CASSLNRAVTQYF	TGTGCCAGCAGCTTAAACCGGGCGGTTACGCAGTATTTT
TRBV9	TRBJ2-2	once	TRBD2	CASSVAPTSGARELFF	TGTGCCAGCAGCGTAGCCCCGACTAGCGGCGCCCGGGAGCTGTTTTTT
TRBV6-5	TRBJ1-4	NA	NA	CASREGPRGEKLFF	TGTGCCAGCAGAGAGGGTCCGAGGGGTGAAAAACTGTTTTTT
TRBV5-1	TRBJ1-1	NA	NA	CASSLAWGQTTEAFF	TGCGCCAGCAGCTTGGCCTGGGGACAAACTACTGAAGCTTTCTTT
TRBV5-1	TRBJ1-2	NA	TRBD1	CASSRGEQGAIGYTF	TGCGCCAGCAGCCGAGGAGAACAGGGGGCTATTGGCTACACCTTC
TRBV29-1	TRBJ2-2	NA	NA	CSVDGASSTGELFF	TGCAGCGTTGATGGGGCCTCGAGCACCGGGGAGCTGTTTTTT
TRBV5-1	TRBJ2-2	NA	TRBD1	CASSPQGVGTGELFF	TGCGCCAGCAGCCCGCAGGGGGTGGGCACCGGGGAGCTGTTTTTT
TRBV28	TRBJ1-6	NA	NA	CASSLWGYARGAYNSPLHF	TGTGCCAGCAGTTTATGGGGGTACGCGCGCGGGGCCTATAATTCACCCCTCCACTTT
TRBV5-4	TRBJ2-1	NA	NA	CASSPGLGDWSYNEQFF	TGTGCCAGCAGCCCGGGCCTTGGGGATTGGTCCTACAATGAGCAGTTCTTC
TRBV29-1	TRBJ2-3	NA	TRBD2	CSVPVSGGADTQYF	TGCAGCGTCCCCGTTAGCGGGGGGGCGGATACGCAGTATTTT
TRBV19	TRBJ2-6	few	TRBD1	CASNDPGQGEAGANVLTF	TGTGCCAGTAACGATCCTGGACAGGGGGAAGCTGGGGCCAACGTCCTGACTTTC
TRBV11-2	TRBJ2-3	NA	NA	CASSLTGPASDTQYF	TGTGCCAGCAGCTTAACGGGGCCCGCGTCAGATACGCAGTATTTT
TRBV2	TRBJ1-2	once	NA	CASRESYGYTF	TGTGCCAGCCGGGAGAGCTATGGCTACACCTTC
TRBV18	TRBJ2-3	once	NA	CASSPLSPDTQYF	TGTGCCAGCTCACCACTGTCCCCAGATACGCAGTATTTT
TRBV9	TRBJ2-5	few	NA	CASSVGAGPGETQYF	TGTGCCAGCAGCGTAGGGGCAGGGCCTGGGGAGACCCAGTACTTC
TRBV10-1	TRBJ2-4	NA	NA	CASSESAGYKVQYF	TGCGCCAGCAGTGAGTCGGCGGGCTATAAGGTTCAGTACTTC
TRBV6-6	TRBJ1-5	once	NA	CASFAGQVYSNQPQHF	TGTGCCAGCTTTGCTGGGCAGGTGTATAGCAATCAGCCCCAGCATTTT
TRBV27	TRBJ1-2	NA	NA	CASSLSGGTRYGYTF	TGTGCCAGCAGTTTATCGGGCGGGACCCGCTATGGCTACACCTTC
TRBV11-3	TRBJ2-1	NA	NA	CASSSGGKGPYNEQFF	TGTGCCAGCAGCTCCGGAGGCAAGGGCCCCTACAATGAGCAGTTCTTC
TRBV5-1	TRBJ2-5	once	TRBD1	CASSLGRGQETQYF	TGCGCCAGCAGCTTGGGCAGGGGGCAAGAGACCCAGTACTTC
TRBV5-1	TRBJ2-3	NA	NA	CASSVNQGPSTDTQYF	TGCGCCAGCAGCGTAAATCAAGGGCCGAGTACAGATACGCAGTATTTT
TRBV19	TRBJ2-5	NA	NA	CASSGSVFRTQYF	TGTGCCAGTAGCGGTTCGGTATTTAGGACCCAGTACTTC
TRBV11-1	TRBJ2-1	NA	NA	CASSITTQNEQFF	TGTGCCAGCAGCATTACGACCCAAAATGAGCAGTTCTTC
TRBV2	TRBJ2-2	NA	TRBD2	CASSRERAGGGTGELFF	TGTGCCAGCAGTCGCGAAAGAGCGGGGGGAGGGACCGGGGAGCTGTTTTTT
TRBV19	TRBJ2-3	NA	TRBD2	CASSIRGRSTDTQYF	TGTGCCAGTAGTATTCGCGGGAGAAGCACAGATACGCAGTATTTT
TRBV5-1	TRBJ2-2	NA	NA	CASSFHGQNTGELFF	TGCGCCAGCAGCTTCCATGGACAGAACACCGGGGAGCTGTTTTTT
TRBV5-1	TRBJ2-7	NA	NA	CASSSDSYEQYF	TGCGCCAGCAGCTCAGACAGCTACGAGCAGTACTTC
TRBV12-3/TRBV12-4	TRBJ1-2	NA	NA	CASSLIGEGGYTF	TGTGCCAGCAGTTTGATTGGGGAGGGTGGCTACACCTTC
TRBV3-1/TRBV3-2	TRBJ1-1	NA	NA	CASSPGSMNTEAFF	TGTGCCAGCAGCCCTGGTTCCATGAACACTGAAGCTTTCTTT